The sequence of this T cell receptor beta chain was determined in a study of blood T cell repertoires in COVID-19. Looked up from germline, CDR1 is MDHEN and CDR2 is SYDVKM. The CDR3 sequence is 16 residues long. The germline V and J ends were trimmed by 2 bases and 2 bases, with 15 bases remaining between them. The data were produced by immunoSEQ multiplex PCR, yet TCRdb's version contains in-frame clones alone and is incomplete. Here the sample spans about 210,000 clones, around 88% being singletons. The receptor's source is a man aged 50 to 60 with active or convalescent COVID-19. The chain has TRBV28 and TRBJ1-2, with D hard to call. Material: peripheral blood. CDR3 bases: TGTGCCAGCAGTTTAAGCGTTGAGGAGGCCAACTATGGCTACACCTTC. This gives the protein CASSLSVEEANYGYTF.